These 29 T cell receptor beta chains share one sample of origin, sequenced in a study of early stage breast cancer tumors. The table came from immunoSEQ multiplex PCR; TCRdb's copy has only in-frame clones and leaves some out. Of under 12,000 clones detected, around two thirds appear once; the ten largest clones hold approximately 20%. Sample: breast tumor tissue. All receptors derive from a middle-aged person with breast cancer.

This chain uses TRBV5-1 with TRBJ1-1; D might be TRBD1 (5 bases). From germline, CDR1 is SGHRS and CDR2 YFSETQ. The CDR3 totals 15 residues. Trimming took 3 bases from V and 6 from J, leaving 18 bases between them. The CDR3 bases are TGCGCCAGCAGCTCCCTGAGCGGGGGGATGGCTGAAGCTTTCTTT. Protein sequence: CASSSLSGGMAEAFF.

The chain has TRBV30 and TRBJ2-1; 10 bases agree with TRBD2. The CDR3 consists of 14 residues. Germline V gives CDR1 GTSNPN, CDR2 SVGIG (reference sequence). V lost 8 bases and J lost 9; bases outside the gene matches: 13. The DNA of the CDR3 is TGTGCCGGTTCGAGAAGCGGGAGGGCCTTTGAGCAGTTCTTC. It is translated as CAGSRSGRAFEQFF.

This clone was observed once. The V gene is TRBV18, the J gene TRBJ2-1; 7 bases agree with TRBD2. The CDR3 totals 17 residues. V was pared by 3 bases and J by 5 bases, with 13 bases of the junction left unmatched. Germline CDR1 KGHSH, CDR2 LQKENI. The CDR3 DNA reads TGTGCCAGCTCACCCATAGACCCTAGCGGAGGGGACAATGAGCAGTTCTTC. Protein: CASSPIDPSGGDNEQFF.

The rearrangement uses TRBV6-6 and TRBJ1-1, with TRBD1 as a possible D gene (5 bases). This CDR3 spans 14 amino acids. CDR1 is MNHNY, CDR2 SVGAGI, per germline (reference sequence). The V gene lost 5 bases and the J gene lost 6 bases, with 16 bases spanning the gap. The CDR3, as DNA: TGTGCCAGCAGTCCGGAGGGTCGGGGGTCTGAAGCTTTCTTT. This encodes CASSPEGRGSEAFF.

The chain combines TRBV27 with TRBJ2-2, with TRBD1 matching over 9 bases. V gave up 4 bases and J gave up 5 bases; unmatched junction bases: 5. The CDR3 extends over 15 amino acids. Germline lookup yields CDR1 MNHEY and CDR2 SMNVEV (reference sequence). The CDR3 spells CASSSGQGWTGELFF. Written as DNA, the CDR3 is TGTGCCAGCAGTTCAGGACAGGGGTGGACCGGGGAGCTGTTTTTT.

The rearrangement joins TRBV14 to TRBJ2-7; D not resolved. The CDR3 consists of 12 residues. The V end lost 0 bases, the J end lost 6 bases, and 6 bases lay between the germline ends. Germline V gene data show CDR1 as SGHDN and CDR2 as FVKESK. The CDR3 nucleotides read TGTGCCAGCAGCCAAGAACGATGCGAGCAGTACTTC. It yields the protein CASSQERCEQYF.

This clone was detected a few times. V and J are TRBV5-6 and TRBJ1-1; no firm D call. This CDR3 has 14 amino acids. The V gene lost 4 bases and the J gene lost 11 bases, with 21 bases spanning the gap. Germline values: CDR1 SGHDT, CDR2 YYEEEE. CDR3 DNA sequence: TGTGCCAGCAGCCGAACCCTGGCCGACAAAACGGCTTTCTTT. Amino acid sequence: CASSRTLADKTAFF. Full variable domain (rest looked up from reference TRBV5-6 and TRBJ1-1): DAGVTQSPTHLIKTRGQQVTLRCSPKSGHDTVSWYQQALGQGPQFIFQYYEEEERQRGNFPDRFSGHQFPNYSSELNVNALLLGDSALYLCASSRTLADKTAFFGQGTRLTVV.

The chain recombines TRBV19 with TRBJ1-2, with unresolved D. Germline CDR1 is LNHDA and CDR2 is SQIVND (reference sequence). This CDR3 is 16 amino acids long. Trimming stripped 0 bases from V and 8 bases from J, with 19 bases between. The CDR3 bases are TGTGCCAGTAGTATAGATCACGGCTCCCTATTGCGGGGCTACACCTTC. As protein: CASSIDHGSLLRGYTF. The full variable domain, rest sourced from reference TRBV19 and TRBJ1-2, is DGGITQSPKYLFRKEGQNVTLSCEQNLNHDAMYWYRQDPGQGLRLIYYSQIVNDFQKGDIAEGYSVSREKKESFPLTVTSAQKNPTAFYLCASSIDHGSLLRGYTFGSGTRLTVV.

This clone was counted between two and nine times. The chain employs TRBV6-6 and TRBJ1-4; 7 positions match TRBD1. The CDR3 sequence is 12 residues long. Germline V gene lookup returns CDR1 MNHNY and CDR2 SVGAGI (reference sequence). J was trimmed by 7 bases and V by 7 bases; bases with no gene match: 3. The CDR3 nucleotides are TGTGCCAGCATGGCAGGGGGTGAAAAACTGTTTTTT. Residues: CASMAGGEKLFF.

The chain joins TRBV5-4 to TRBJ2-7; no definite D call. Trimming took off 2 bases at V and 5 bases at J, with 8 bases between the two ends. The CDR3 is made up of 12 amino acids. Germline V gene sequence: CDR1 SGHNT, CDR2 YYREEE (reference sequence). The CDR3 bases are TGTGCCAGCAGCTTAGTAGTAAACGAGCAGTACTTC. This sequence encodes CASSLVVNEQYF.

This chain links TRBV11-3 with TRBJ2-3; D gene uncertain. Per the germline V gene, CDR1 is SGHNT and CDR2 is YENEEA. Trimming left V 5 bases short and J 2 bases short, with 5 bases between. The CDR3 length is 12 residues. The CDR3 coding sequence is TGTGCCAGCAGCCCCACCACAGATACGCAGTATTTT. It yields the protein CASSPTTDTQYF.

V is TRBV11-2 and J is TRBJ2-1, with D perhaps TRBD1 (6 bases). V was shortened by 5 bases and J by 0 bases, with 14 bases between the two germline ends. CDR3 length: 16 amino acids. The germline V gene encodes CDR1 SGHAT and CDR2 FQNNGV. CDR3 DNA: TGTGCCAGCAGCCAACGATTCAGGGGCTCCTACAATGAGCAGTTCTTC. Encoded protein: CASSQRFRGSYNEQFF.

The gene calls are TRBV19 and TRBJ2-7; D uncertain. The CDR3 runs to 15 residues. Trimming removed 3 bases at V and 3 bases at J, with 15 bases between. Germline CDR1 is LNHDA and CDR2 is SQIVND (reference sequence). This CDR3 is CASSIYLDRRYEQYF. CDR3 coding DNA: TGTGCCAGTAGTATTTACCTTGACCGACGCTACGAGCAGTACTTC.

The J gene is TRBJ2-2, the V gene TRBV7-9; D possibly uses TRBD1 or TRBD2 (5 bases each). Germline CDR1 is SEHNR and CDR2 is FQNEAQ (reference sequence). The CDR3 runs 18 residues. Trimming took off 5 bases at V and 5 bases at J, with 24 bases between the two ends. The CDR3: CASSQLPGRGSGTGELFF. CDR3 in DNA: TGTGCCAGCAGCCAACTCCCGGGACGCGGGTCGGGGACCGGGGAGCTGTTTTTT.

V is TRBV30 and J is TRBJ2-3; D uncertain. The germline CDR1 and CDR2 sequences are GTSNPN and SVGIG (reference sequence). The CDR3 is 15 amino acids. The germline V and J ends were trimmed by 0 bases and 5 bases, with 15 bases remaining between them. CDR3 residues: CAWSVVGVNKDTQYF. CDR3 nucleotide sequence: TGTGCCTGGAGTGTTGTGGGCGTCAACAAAGATACGCAGTATTTT.

V is TRBV19 and J is TRBJ1-1; a possible D gene is TRBD1 (5 bases). CDR3 length equals 14 residues. Germline loops: CDR1 LNHDA, CDR2 SQIVND (reference sequence). V lost 1 base and J 1 base, leaving 7 bases between the germline ends. The CDR3 loop is CASSIGGWNTEAFF. In nucleotides, the CDR3 is TGTGCCAGTAGTATAGGGGGGTGGAACACTGAAGCTTTCTTT.

In this sample, this clone turned up once. This rearrangement joins TRBV7-2 to TRBJ2-7; D ambiguous. CDR3 size: 14 residues. V lost 1 base, J lost 0 bases, and 7 bases lay in between. Germline CDR1 is SGHTA and CDR2 is FQGNSA. Here the CDR3 DNA reads TGTGCCAGCAGCTTAGACGGCAGCTCCTACGAGCAGTACTTC. Its protein is CASSLDGSSYEQYF.

This clone was seen only a few times. V gene TRBV29-1 combines with J gene TRBJ1-2; D unclear. The CDR3 loop spans 11 amino acids. The germline V gene has CDR1 SQVTM and CDR2 ANQGSEA. The V end was cut by 2 bases, the J end by 5 bases, with 6 bases between. CDR3 loop: CSVEHEYGYTF. The DNA for the CDR3 is TGCAGCGTTGAACACGAGTATGGCTACACCTTC.

This clone was counted a few times. This chain joins TRBV9 and TRBJ2-2; D is unresolved. Germline V gene data show CDR1 as SGDLS and CDR2 as YYNGEE. The CDR3 covers 14 residues. Trimming took off 0 bases at V and 3 bases at J, with 6 bases between the two ends. CDR3 in DNA: TGTGCCAGCAGCGTAGAAGCGTACACCGGGGAGCTGTTTTTT. Translating it yields CASSVEAYTGELFF.

The table lists this clone with a few counts. The genes are TRBV5-4 and TRBJ2-3; TRBD2 aligns across 8 bases. CDR1 SGHNT and CDR2 YYREEE come from the germline V gene (reference sequence). The V gene end was trimmed by 2 bases and the J gene end by 2 bases; junction bases not matched to a gene: 4. The CDR3 extends over 15 amino acids. The CDR3 DNA is TGTGCCAGCAGCTTCGCGGGAGGAGTCACAGATACGCAGTATTTT. It translates to CASSFAGGVTDTQYF.

V usage is TRBV7-9 and J usage is TRBJ2-1; the match to TRBD2 covers 7 bases. Losses at the gene ends were 1 base for V and 6 bases for J; bases not matched to a gene: 6. The CDR3 is 15 residues long. Looked up from germline, CDR1 is SEHNR and CDR2 is FQNEAQ (reference sequence). The CDR3 is CASSLGAGRGNEQFF. For the CDR3, the DNA is TGTGCCAGCAGCTTAGGAGCGGGAAGAGGCAATGAGCAGTTCTTC.

The chain combines TRBV11-2 with TRBJ2-3; the D is unclear. The germline gives CDR1 SGHAT, CDR2 FQNNGV. This CDR3 has 13 residues. The V gene lost 2 bases and the J gene lost 5 bases, with 8 bases spanning the gap. The CDR3 here is CASSLFGLDTQYF. The CDR3 nucleotides are TGTGCCAGCAGCTTATTTGGGCTAGATACGCAGTATTTT.

V usage is TRBV7-6 and J usage is TRBJ2-1; 10 nucleotides match TRBD2. Per germline, CDR1 SGHVS and CDR2 FNYEAQ. The CDR3 totals 17 residues. The ends lost 0 bases at V and 9 bases at J; junction bases unmatched: 11. CDR3 loop: CASSLATRGLAFGEQFF. Here the CDR3 DNA reads TGTGCCAGCAGCTTAGCCACCCGGGGACTAGCGTTTGGTGAGCAGTTCTTC.

The V and J genes are TRBV10-3 and TRBJ2-7; D ambiguous. V shed 1 base and J shed 6 bases, with 4 bases lying between them. This CDR3 has 11 amino acids. CDR1 and CDR2 from the germline V gene are ENHRY and SYGVKD. The CDR3 loop is CAISEFSEQYF. In DNA form, the CDR3 reads TGTGCCATCAGTGAGTTTAGCGAGCAGTACTTC.

This clone was seen just once. The rearrangement joins TRBV27 to TRBJ2-7, with 7 bases matching TRBD1. Germline V gene data show CDR1 as MNHEY and CDR2 as SMNVEV (reference sequence). J gave up 3 bases and V 2 bases, and 4 bases lay outside the gene matches. The CDR3 consists of 14 residues. This CDR3 reads CASSLKRQGYEQYF. In DNA form, the CDR3 reads TGTGCCAGCAGTTTAAAGCGACAGGGCTACGAGCAGTACTTC.

This clone was seen more than once but under ten times. The V and J genes are TRBV7-6 and TRBJ2-6; D remains unclear. This CDR3 comprises 14 residues. Germline assignment: CDR1 SGHVS and CDR2 FNYEAQ. V was clipped by 3 bases and J by 0 bases, with 3 bases between them. CDR3 loop: CASSLDSGANVLTF. CDR3 in DNA: TGTGCCAGCAGCTTGGACTCTGGGGCCAACGTCCTGACTTTC.

The chain uses TRBV7-2 and TRBJ2-1; 11 bases match TRBD2. With V trimmed by 5 bases and J by 4 bases, 16 bases remained unmatched. Germline assignment: CDR1 SGHTA and CDR2 FQGNSA. There are 19 residues in the CDR3. CDR3 nucleotide sequence: TGTGCCAGCAGCGCGCAATCCGGGTTTAGGACTAGCGGGTACAATGAGCAGTTCTTC. It translates to CASSAQSGFRTSGYNEQFF.

This chain uses TRBV4-1 with TRBJ2-1, with D perhaps matching TRBD2 (5 bases). CDR3 size: 19 residues. Trimming took 0 bases from V and 3 from J, leaving 21 bases between them. CDR1 MGHRA and CDR2 YSYEKL come from the germline V gene. CDR3 sequence reads: CASSQDVFTGRKVYNEQFF. The DNA for the CDR3 is TGCGCCAGCAGCCAAGATGTCTTCACGGGAAGGAAAGTCTACAATGAGCAGTTCTTC.

The chain employs TRBV30 and TRBJ2-3; perhaps TRBD2 as D (6 bases). Germline V gene lookup returns CDR1 GTSNPN and CDR2 SVGIG (reference sequence). The CDR3 runs 12 residues. Trimming stripped 5 bases from V and 4 bases from J, with 10 bases between. The CDR3 DNA reads TGTGCCTGGGGCCGCGGGGCAGATACGCAGTATTTT. Encoded protein: CAWGRGADTQYF.